This T cell receptor beta chain appears in the sequencing data of a study of cytomegalovirus exposure and HLA in healthy donors (dated by TCRdb to between 2016 and 2019). For the study in its entirety: According to an earlier analysis of 550 to 750 of the donors, about 190 million T cells yielded roughly 110 million unique TCR beta sequences and approximately 300 Gb of sequence data. The study profiled the T cell repertoires of about 720 subjects by immunosequencing and related them to cytomegalovirus serostatus. In a later analysis, previously published TCR beta repertoires from hundreds of donors were re-analyzed and high-resolution HLA genotyping was added so that TCR occurrence patterns could be studied. Donor age, sex, ethnicity and CMV serostatus were collected together with the repertoire data. Among over 350 genotyped donors of the cohort, an average of approximately 240,000 unique TCR beta nucleotide sequences were sequenced per donor, about a sixth of them non-productive. The study combined high-throughput TCR immunosequencing, statistical association of individual TCRs with disease status, and machine learning to predict cytomegalovirus infection status. All discovery cohort repertoires had been generated using a single sequencing platform. The study aimed to test whether cataloging public T cell receptors could reveal signatures of past pathogen exposure. An earlier analysis of fewer than 750 of the donors used high-throughput TCR beta sequencing to judge whether each TCR beta V gene segment behaved as functional or pseudogenic. Typing coverage differed by locus: A, B, C, DRB1 and DQB1 were typed in about 629-630 donors, DQA1 in 522, DPA1 in approximately 600, and DPB1 in about 450. A separate validation cohort of about 110 different subjects was used in addition to the roughly 670-subject first cohort. An early release covering around 630 HLA-typed donors comprised approximately 300 gigabases of sequencing data and 85 million to 100 million unique TCR sequences. In a later genetic analysis, genome-wide SNP genotypes for about 55% of the roughly 700 donors were used, and that subset was treated as a discovery cohort. Both class I and class II loci were covered by HLA typing, at four-digit resolution. Of the roughly 390 genotyped donors, 65% to 90% fell in the genetic ancestry cluster associated with self-reported Caucasian donors. Rather than using new phenotypic data, the later analysis identified candidate immune exposures from TCR beta sequences and from how often those sequences occurred across donors. Four or five DR-DQ haplotypes were handled as single units for association and clustering because linkage in the cohort was strong. What the work shows at the level of the full study, not this receptor alone: In a later genetic analysis, a missense DCLRE1C variant was associated with V-gene and J-gene trimming of TCR beta chains, and the association was replicated in an independent cohort. While some public TCRs were present in many individuals, most TCR sequences turned up only very rarely across donors. When HLA alleles, especially DR and DQ, strongly co-occurred, TCR associations were difficult to assign to individual alleles. A further reported finding was that TCR beta sequences accurately predicted the HLA-A and HLA-B alleles for most subjects in the first cohort. A cluster of highly shared sequence variants was judged likely to represent a technical artifact of the sequencing pipeline. Three of the identified cytomegalovirus-associated TCR beta chains were confirmed in vitro to be specific for cytomegalovirus antigens. Correlated functional status among segregating V segments might reflect linkage disequilibrium, but an unknown experimental factor could not be ruled out. This cohort had only TCR beta chains sequenced, and the lack of alpha or paired-chain data limited which features could be detected. A later analysis associated 15,000 to 20,000 TCR beta sequences with specific HLA alleles at a false discovery rate of 0.05. Several of the top co-occurrence clusters appeared to be linked to parvovirus B19, influenza, CMV and Epstein-Barr virus, according to a later analysis. The study listed approximately 160 TCR beta chains as associated with cytomegalovirus. Because HLA typing was unavailable for some donors at each locus, only the typed subset was used in association tests. The classifier was reported to diagnose cytomegalovirus status with high specificity and sensitivity in both the original cohort and the validation cohort. The 87-base-pair reads could not distinguish some IMGT-functional V segments, including TRBV6-2 and TRBV6-3, so those segments were excluded. The earlier analysis of fewer than 750 of the donors excluded roughly 17 rarely observed V segments, including chromosome 9 orphons, because counts were too low. A later genetic analysis reported fewer N-insertions in productive TCRs among donors in an Asian-associated ancestry cluster than the approximately 700-donor mean. Presence/absence analyses assumed roughly uniform sequencing depth across donors, an assumption that may not hold. A later analysis found that most CMV-associated TCR beta chains appeared HLA-restricted, with HLA associations seemingly driven largely by CMV exposure. An earlier analysis of around 600 of the donors showed that most TCR beta V segments appeared in productive rearrangements either about 87% or about 30% of the time, which broadly matched IMGT annotations. A later analysis found that TCR association rates varied across HLA loci, with DRB1 alleles showing the most associated TCRs and HLA-C alleles the fewest. The authors suggested that the approach could potentially be generalized to other disease states and immunological phenotypes. CMV serostatus was the only immune exposure information available for the cohort. Compared with equally common non-associated chains, HLA-associated TCR beta chains in a later analysis were more clonally expanded and had lower generation probabilities.

The cohort consisted of 600 or so healthy bone marrow donors. At the time of sampling, every cohort member was nominally healthy, though immune exposures that went unrecorded were likely present. The donor tested CMV seropositive and was one of the 289 seropositive cohort members. Each donor provided a peripheral blood sample, and peripheral blood mononuclear cells were used for TCR beta sequencing. The Qiagen DNeasy Blood Extraction Kit was used to extract genomic DNA from the blood cell samples. Libraries were made using the immunoSEQ multiplex PCR assay. A mixture of 60 forward primers for TCR Vbeta segments and 13 reverse primers for TCR Jbeta segments was used in the multiplex PCR. The CDR3 region of rearranged TCR beta genes was amplified from genomic DNA with a multiplex PCR assay. The Illumina HiSeq System was used to sequence the amplified TCR beta libraries as 87-base-pair reads. In the authors' own workflow: A later analysis counted 65 million to 90 million unique TCR beta chains across the 550 to 700 repertoires, and around 9.9 million of these chains were shared by at least two donors. A nearest-neighbor algorithm error-corrected the raw reads and collapsed the reads into unique sequences, merging closely related sequences to remove PCR and sequencing errors. To assign V, D and J gene segments, CDR3 sequences were aligned to IMGT reference sequences. For a sequence to be retained, at least a six-nucleotide match to both a V gene segment and a J gene segment was required. Rearrangements were called productive when the CDR3 lacked stop codons and stayed in frame with V and J; all others were non-productive. CDR3 was defined according to IMGT convention as the region running from the second conserved V-encoded cysteine to the conserved J-encoded phenylalanine. The earlier analysis of about 640 of the donors excluded any sequence lacking an unambiguous match to a single V gene segment. In an earlier analysis of 500 to 750 of the donors, V segments were called functional above 56.7% productive rearrangements and were called segregating when the between-donor standard deviation exceeded 5%. A statistical classification framework was built for diagnosing cytomegalovirus status from the catalog of TCR beta chain sequences. A later analysis assigned V and J genes by comparing TCR nucleotide sequences with IMGT/GENE-DB human TR gene sequences. Using the TCRdist pipeline, a later analysis assigned CDR3 sequences along with most-parsimonious VDJ recombination scenarios. A later analysis defined each TCR beta chain by its CDR3 amino acid sequence plus V-gene family, and excluded reads lacking a unique V-gene family. A later analysis removed several hundred highly shared, low-generation-probability nucleotide sequences to deal with suspected cross-contamination and a sequencing artifact. In a later analysis, a clonal expansion index for each public chain was calculated from normalized within-repertoire ranks of inferred template counts. Generation probabilities in a later analysis came from a VDJ recombination model fitted to out-of-frame rearrangements, and those results were checked against IGoR. A later analysis scored TCR-TCR, TCR-HLA and TCR-CMV co-occurrence with hypergeometric tests, applying a repertoire-size bias correction to TCR pairs. In a later analysis, false discovery rates were estimated by permuting HLA or CMV assignments 20 times. In a later analysis, co-occurring TCRs were grouped using DBSCAN, with TCRdist sequence similarity added in when clustering inside HLA-allele-positive subsets. Repertoires with fewer than 30,000 or more than 120,000 public chains were left out of co-occurrence clustering, as were four to six repertoires with anomalous nucleotide sharing. TCRdb re-hosts the immuneACCESS table, in-frame sequences only. Its copies lack some clones; in the studies checked, an unresolved V gene accounts for under half of them, and the cause for the rest is not known. The DNA gave D and trimming, while V, J and clone size come from that table. This sample has roughly 100,000 clones in its table, and roughly 80% of those were observed once. The top ten clonotypes cover around 8.6% of the sample.

V is pared back by 4 bases and J by 3 bases, with 11 bases lying between the germline termini. The germline V gene supplies CDR1 SGHDT and CDR2 YYEEEE. Reading from cysteine to phenylalanine, the CDR3 counts 13 amino acids. CDR3 DNA is the only sequence kept; it has 39 bases, read in frame from the first base. As regards this clone: Its antigen remains undetermined. No base quality information exists; no much larger clone differs at one position.

The chain is made from TRBV5-6 and TRBJ2-7; a tentative D call is TRBD1 (6 bases match). Source material: PBMCs. This receptor was obtained from a woman in her thirties or forties in good health and CMV-seropositive. The sequenced DNA: TGTGCCAGCAGCAATCTACAGGGCTACGAGCAGTACTTC. Translated, this gives CASSNLQGYEQYF.